These 29 T cell receptor beta chains originate from one sample sequenced in a study of cytomegalovirus exposure and HLA in healthy donors. The PCR used 60 Vbeta and 13 Jbeta primers. Using immunoSEQ multiplex PCR, the repertoire was profiled, and TCRdb retains in-frame clones only, with some absent. This sample's clone table lists about 160,000 clones. Specimen: PBMCs. The receptors were gathered from a woman aged 60-75 years in good health and CMV-seronegative.

The CDR3 coding sequence is TGTGCCAGCAGCCCAGGACAGGGGAATTCACCCCTCCACTTT. It translates to CASSPGQGNSPLHF. This chain links TRBV11-3 with TRBJ1-6; the match to TRBD1 covers 9 bases. The germline V gene has CDR1 SGHNT and CDR2 YENEEA. The length of the CDR3 is 14 residues. V lost 5 bases and J lost 7; bases outside the gene matches: 3.

This chain connects TRBV5-1 to TRBJ2-3; 11 positions match TRBD2. Trimming cost V 4 bases and J 4 bases; bases outside gene matches: 5. Per the germline V gene, CDR1 is SGHRS and CDR2 is YFSETQ. The CDR3 is 15 amino acids. The CDR3 spells CASSTGLADADTQYF. In DNA, the CDR3 is TGCGCCAGCAGCACGGGACTAGCGGACGCAGATACGCAGTATTTT.

The chain carries TRBV5-1 and TRBJ2-3, with 11 nucleotides matching TRBD2. Per germline, CDR1 SGHRS and CDR2 YFSETQ. This CDR3 contains 16 residues. V dropped 2 bases and J dropped 6; count of bases not matched to a gene: 8. The CDR3 region is CASSFSGGAGEDTQYF. The DNA for the CDR3 is TGCGCCAGCAGCTTTAGCGGGGGGGCCGGAGAGGATACGCAGTATTTT. Together with reference TRBV5-1 and TRBJ2-3, the CDR3 gives the full variable domain: KAGVTQTPRYLIKTRGQQVTLSCSPISGHRSVSWYQQTPGQGLQFLFEYFSETQRNKGNFPGRFSGRQFSNSRSEMNVSTLELGDSALYLCASSFSGGAGEDTQYFGPGTRLTVL.

This chain links TRBV5-5 with TRBJ2-1; perhaps TRBD1 as D (6 bases). Looked up from germline, CDR1 is SGHKS and CDR2 is YYEKEE (reference sequence). The CDR3 length is 15 residues. Between the trimmed V and J ends, which lost 4 bases and 5 bases, there was a span of 16 bases. CDR3 loop: CASSLYRGFDNEQFF. Here the CDR3 DNA reads TGTGCCAGCAGCCTATATAGGGGGTTCGACAATGAGCAGTTCTTC.

CDR3 sequence (DNA): TGTGCCAGCACTGGACTAGCGAAAAACATTCAGTACTTC. Its protein is CASTGLAKNIQYF. The J gene is TRBJ2-4, the V gene TRBV11-2, with 9 bases lining up with TRBD2. With 7 bases clipped from V and 4 bases from J, the junction kept 2 bases outside the gene matches. Germline V lookup: CDR1 SGHAT, CDR2 FQNNGV. The CDR3 extends over 13 amino acids. Full variable domain (remainder filled in from reference TRBV11-2 and TRBJ2-4): EAGVAQSPRYKIIEKRQSVAFWCNPISGHATLYWYQQILGQGPKLLIQFQNNGVVDDSQLPKDRFSAERLKGVDSTLKIQPAKLEDSAVYLCASTGLAKNIQYFGAGTRLSVL.

Comment on this clone: This CDR3 is also generated by other DNA sequences in the sample. CDR3 region: CSVSGQPYEQYF. For the CDR3, the DNA is TGCAGCGTGTCGGGACAGCCCTACGAGCAGTACTTC. The V call is TRBV29-1, the J call TRBJ2-7; 7 bases align to TRBD1. After removal of 6 bases from V and 2 bases from J, the junction contained 4 bases not matched to a gene. Germline CDR1 is SQVTM and CDR2 is ANQGSEA. This CDR3 spans 12 amino acids.

The chain joins TRBV5-1 to TRBJ1-1; maybe TRBD1 (5 bases). The V gene's germline CDR1 is SGHRS and CDR2 YFSETQ. Trimming removed 4 bases from V and 3 bases from J, with 10 bases in between. CDR3 length: 13 residues. As DNA, the CDR3 is TGCGCCAGCAGCGGGGGGTGGGACACTGAAGCTTTCTTT. It specifies CASSGGWDTEAFF.

J is TRBJ2-1 and V is TRBV11-3; D not certain. V was trimmed by 1 base and J by 5 bases, leaving 12 bases between them. Germline values: CDR1 SGHNT, CDR2 YENEEA. The CDR3 spans 15 residues. The CDR3 DNA follows: TGTGCCAGCAGCTTAGGCGGCGTCTACCACAATGAGCAGTTCTTC. It codes for CASSLGGVYHNEQFF.

The chain links TRBV7-2 to TRBJ2-2, with D possibly TRBD1 on 5 matching bases. The ends were cut back, 3 bases at V and 7 bases at J, with 15 bases in the middle. The CDR3 is made up of 15 amino acids. Germline-derived CDR1 and CDR2 are SGHTA and FQGNSA. CDR3 region: CASSFSPSRGGELFF. In nucleotides, the CDR3 is TGTGCCAGCAGCTTCTCCCCCTCTAGGGGCGGGGAGCTGTTTTTT.

The genes are TRBV9 and TRBJ2-1, with 8 bases identical to TRBD1. Unmatched junction bases numbered 6, after V lost 0 bases and J lost 7 bases. From germline, CDR1 is SGDLS and CDR2 YYNGEE. There are 15 residues in the CDR3. CDR3 region: CASSVAQGVRNEQFF. The CDR3 DNA reads as TGTGCCAGCAGCGTAGCACAGGGGGTAAGGAATGAGCAGTTCTTC.

The V call is TRBV12-5, the J call TRBJ2-3; 13 bases are a match to TRBD2. J lost 5 bases, V lost 5 bases, and 4 bases had no gene match. In germline, CDR1 is LGHNT, CDR2 FRNRAP. The CDR3 extends over 15 amino acids. DNA for the CDR3: TGTGCTAGTGGTATCGGACTAGCGGGAGAAGATACGCAGTATTTT. This translates into CASGIGLAGEDTQYF.

This chain links TRBV7-3 with TRBJ1-5, with 8 bases fitting TRBD1. This CDR3 is 13 amino acids long. Unmatched junction bases numbered 6, after V lost 5 bases and J lost 9 bases. Germline V gives CDR1 SGHTA, CDR2 FQGTGA. The CDR3 DNA follows: TGTGCCAGCAGCAACACAGGGGGAGGGCCCCAGCATTTT. This encodes CASSNTGGGPQHF.

This chain connects TRBV10-2 to TRBJ2-3; 8 nucleotides align to TRBD2. Germline V gene lookup returns CDR1 WSHSY and CDR2 SAAADI. Trimming removed 7 bases from V and 2 bases from J; junction bases left unmatched: 5. The CDR3 contains 14 residues. This chain's CDR3 is CASILAENTDTQYF. The DNA of the CDR3 is TGCGCCAGCATACTAGCGGAGAACACAGATACGCAGTATTTT.

The chain combines TRBV5-1 with TRBJ2-1, with 13 bases fitting TRBD2. The CDR3 contains 17 residues. In germline, CDR1 is SGHRS, CDR2 YFSETQ. The V and J ends lost 4 bases and 4 bases, in that order; junction bases with no gene match: 8. CDR3 sequence (DNA): TGCGCCAGCAGCGCGGGACTAGCGGGATTGGGTTACAATGAGCAGTTCTTC. Translation: CASSAGLAGLGYNEQFF.

The genes are TRBV10-2 and TRBJ1-1; D is ambiguous. V gave up 11 bases and J gave up 2 bases, with 15 bases separating them. This CDR3 contains 13 residues. Per germline, CDR1 WSHSY and CDR2 SAAADI. CDR3 DNA sequence: TGCGCCCCCCAAGGAGGAGGAAACACTGAAGCTTTCTTT. Its protein product is CAPQGGGNTEAFF.

The rearrangement uses TRBV27 and TRBJ2-3, with TRBD2 matching 12 bases. The junction had 7 bases not matched to a gene; V was cut back by 4 bases and J by 2 bases. The germline V gene has CDR1 MNHEY and CDR2 SMNVEV (reference sequence). The CDR3 loop spans 17 amino acids. The CDR3 spells CASSSTRLAGATDTQYF. CDR3 DNA: TGTGCCAGCAGTTCTACCCGACTAGCGGGAGCCACAGATACGCAGTATTTT.

This chain links TRBV4-3 with TRBJ1-2; unclear D gene. V was cut by 1 base and J by 3 bases, with 12 bases left in between. Germline V lookup: CDR1 LGHNA, CDR2 YSLEER. The CDR3 covers 15 residues. CDR3 coding DNA: TGCGCCAGCAGCCAAGTGGGCCCCAAGGACTATGGCTACACCTTC. Encoded protein: CASSQVGPKDYGYTF.

The V and J genes are TRBV29-1 and TRBJ2-7, with D possibly matching TRBD1 (5 bases). The CDR3 totals 12 residues. Trimming took off 7 bases at V and 0 bases at J, with 10 bases between the two ends. The germline gives CDR1 SQVTM, CDR2 ANQGSEA. Here the CDR3 DNA reads TGCAGCGGAACAGGTAGCTCCTACGAGCAGTACTTC. This translates into CSGTGSSYEQYF.

This sequence joins TRBV5-6 and TRBJ2-7; tentative D call: TRBD1 (5 bases). V dropped 2 bases and J dropped 0 bases, with 12 bases sitting between them. The CDR3 spans 15 residues. Looked up from germline, CDR1 is SGHDT and CDR2 is YYEEEE. The CDR3 reads CASSFLTVASYEQYF. The CDR3 DNA follows: TGTGCCAGCAGCTTTTTGACAGTCGCCTCCTACGAGCAGTACTTC.

The V call is TRBV7-9, the J call TRBJ1-1; TRBD1 agrees at 7 bases. After removal of 0 bases from V and 5 bases from J, the junction contained 9 bases not matched to a gene. The CDR3 contains 16 residues. CDR1 is SEHNR and CDR2 is FQNEAQ in the germline V gene (reference sequence). The DNA of the CDR3 is TGTGCCAGCAGCTTAGCGGGCAGGGGGAGTCAAACTGAAGCTTTCTTT. Its translation is CASSLAGRGSQTEAFF.

For this clone: The sample has other DNA sequences that encode this CDR3 too. This chain uses TRBV18 with TRBJ1-1; D possibly corresponds to TRBD1 (5 bases). Trimming cost V 3 bases and J 2 bases, with 7 bases left between them. CDR1 is KGHSH and CDR2 is LQKENI in the germline V gene. The CDR3 is 13 amino acids. Here the CDR3 reads CASSPGGNTEAFF. The DNA of the CDR3 is TGTGCCAGCTCACCGGGGGGAAACACTGAAGCTTTCTTT.

This chain links TRBV19 with TRBJ2-4, with 7 bases matching TRBD2. The CDR3 is made up of 11 amino acids. CDR1 and CDR2 (germline): LNHDA, SQIVND (reference sequence). The J segment lost 16 bases and the V segment lost 8 bases, leaving 11 bases of the junction unmatched. CDR3 sequence (DNA): TGTGCCAGTCGCAGCGGGGCGAGGGTCTACTTC. The encoded protein is CASRSGARVYF.

V gene TRBV27 combines with J gene TRBJ1-1; 7 bases line up with TRBD1. V shed 2 bases and J 1 base; nucleotides not matched to a gene: 7. From germline, CDR1 is MNHEY and CDR2 SMNVEV (reference sequence). This CDR3 has 16 amino acids. CDR3 DNA sequence: TGTGCCAGCAGTTTACTCACCTACAGGGGGAACACTGAAGCTTTCTTT. Residues: CASSLLTYRGNTEAFF.

This chain joins TRBV13 and TRBJ2-7, with a tentative D call TRBD1 (6 bases). Germline CDR1 PRHDT, CDR2 FYEKMQ (reference sequence). CDR3 size: 14 residues. V lost 3 bases, J lost 2 bases, and 11 bases lay in between. The CDR3 region is CASSLRGTTYEQYF. CDR3 nucleotides: TGTGCCAGCAGCTTGAGGGGGACCACCTACGAGCAGTACTTC.

This chain joins TRBV5-1 and TRBJ2-1; D ambiguous. Between the trimmed V and J ends, which lost 6 bases and 0 bases, there was a span of 16 bases. Germline V gives CDR1 SGHRS, CDR2 YFSETQ. CDR3 size: 16 residues. The CDR3 is CASTQTLRSSYNEQFF. As DNA, the CDR3 is TGCGCCAGCACTCAGACGTTGCGGAGCTCCTACAATGAGCAGTTCTTC.

V gene TRBV13 combines with J gene TRBJ2-7; 7 bases agree with TRBD1. There are 14 residues in the CDR3. Unmatched junction bases numbered 9, after V lost 7 bases and J lost 3 bases. CDR1 and CDR2 from the germline V gene are PRHDT and FYEKMQ (reference sequence). CDR3 loop: CASNLRDSHYEQYF. The CDR3 region has the DNA TGTGCCAGCAACCTCCGGGACAGCCACTACGAGCAGTACTTC.

The V gene is TRBV10-1, the J gene TRBJ2-5, with D uncertain. The CDR3 has 13 amino acids. Germline CDR1 and CDR2: WNHNN and SYGVQD (reference sequence). The V and J ends lost 0 bases and 7 bases respectively, with 9 bases between them. The CDR3 loop reads CASSESQAGTQYF. DNA of the CDR3: TGCGCCAGCAGTGAGTCCCAGGCTGGGACCCAGTACTTC.

The rearrangement joins TRBV14 to TRBJ1-1; no clear D gene. The CDR3 loop spans 13 amino acids. CDR1 and CDR2 (germline): SGHDN, FVKESK. V was shortened by 0 bases and J by 4 bases, with 6 bases between the two germline ends. The CDR3 DNA follows: TGTGCCAGCAGCCAAGATTTGAGCACTGAAGCTTTCTTT. This codes for CASSQDLSTEAFF.

The chain uses TRBV5-6 and TRBJ1-3; D gene unclear. V was shortened by 1 base and J by 0 bases, with 11 bases between the two germline ends. The CDR3 length is 16 residues. Germline V CDR1 and CDR2: SGHDT, YYEEEE. CDR3 bases: TGTGCCAGCAGCTTGACTCGCGAGTTCTCTGGAAACACCATATATTTT. The encoded protein is CASSLTREFSGNTIYF.